This T cell receptor (beta chain) was captured by sequencing in a study of OX40 agonist ivuxolimab in advanced cancers. Study context: In this cohort, patients received ivuxolimab, an agonistic anti-OX40 (CD134) antibody. Partial responses were achieved by three patients, one with hepatocellular carcinoma and two with cutaneous melanoma.

Remarks on this clone: Its target is not known.

Overall study findings and caveats: Among the lowest peripheral clonal expansion occurred in 0.1-3.0 mg/kg partial responders.

Generated by immunoSEQ multiplex PCR, the TCRdb table keeps only in-frame clones and is missing some. The sample has about 140,000 clones; approximately 90% are singletons. This CDR3 contains 16 residues. V lost 5 bases, J lost 2 bases, and 11 bases stayed unmatched. Looked up from germline, CDR1 is LNHDA and CDR2 is SQIVND (reference sequence). The sequences come from CD4+ or CD8+ T cells sorted from blood, collected in a trial of the OX40 agonist ivuxolimab. This chain joins TRBV19 and TRBJ2-7; TRBD2 matches 8 bases. The sequence was obtained from an adult with an advanced solid tumor such as melanoma, head and neck, liver or kidney cancer. CDR3 sequence (DNA): TGTGCCAGTAGTCCCCGTTCCAGCGGGGGTGCCTACGAGCAGTACTTC. Its translation: CASSPRSSGGAYEQYF.